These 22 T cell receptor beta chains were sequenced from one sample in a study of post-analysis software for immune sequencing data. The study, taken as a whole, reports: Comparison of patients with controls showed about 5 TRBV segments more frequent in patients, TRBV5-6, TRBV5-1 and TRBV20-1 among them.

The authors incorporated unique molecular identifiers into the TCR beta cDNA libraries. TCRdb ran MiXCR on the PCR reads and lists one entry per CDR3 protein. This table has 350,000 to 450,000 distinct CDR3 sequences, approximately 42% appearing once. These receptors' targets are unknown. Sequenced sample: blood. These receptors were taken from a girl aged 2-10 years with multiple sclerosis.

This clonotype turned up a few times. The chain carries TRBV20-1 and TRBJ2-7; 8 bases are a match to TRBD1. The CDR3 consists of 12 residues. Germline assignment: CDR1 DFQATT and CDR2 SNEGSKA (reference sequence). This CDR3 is CSLQGDAYEQYF. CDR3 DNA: TGCAGCCTACAGGGGGATGCCTACGAGCAGTACTTC.

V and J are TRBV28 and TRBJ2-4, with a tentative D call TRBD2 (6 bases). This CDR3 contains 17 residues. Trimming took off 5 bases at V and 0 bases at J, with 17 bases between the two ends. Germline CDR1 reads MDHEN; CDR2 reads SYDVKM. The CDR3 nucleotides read TGTGCCAGCAGTCAGAGAGGGGCGGGGCTAGCCAAAAACATTCAGTACTTC. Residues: CASSQRGAGLAKNIQYF.

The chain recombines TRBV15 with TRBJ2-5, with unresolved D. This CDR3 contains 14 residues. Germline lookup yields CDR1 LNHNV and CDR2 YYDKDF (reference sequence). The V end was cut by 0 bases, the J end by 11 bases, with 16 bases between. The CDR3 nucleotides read TGTGCCACCAGCAGAGATCCTGCCGGCAATGAGCAGTACTTC. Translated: CATSRDPAGNEQYF.

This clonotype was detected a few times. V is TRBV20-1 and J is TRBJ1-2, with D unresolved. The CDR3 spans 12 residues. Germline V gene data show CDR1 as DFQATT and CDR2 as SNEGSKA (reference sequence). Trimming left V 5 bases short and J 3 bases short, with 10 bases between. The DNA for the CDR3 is TGCAGTGCTCGACACTTAGACTATGGCTACACCTTC. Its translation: CSARHLDYGYTF.

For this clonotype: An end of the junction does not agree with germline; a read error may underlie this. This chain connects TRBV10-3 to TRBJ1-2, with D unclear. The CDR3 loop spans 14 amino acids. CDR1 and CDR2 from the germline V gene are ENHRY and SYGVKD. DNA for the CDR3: TGTGCCATCAGGGAGTCGCCGGGTATTCGTGGCTACACCTTC. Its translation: CAIRESPGIRGYTF.

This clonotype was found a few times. The chain's CDR3 is CASRNRDNYGYTF. The CDR3 region has the DNA TGTGCCAGCAGAAACAGGGATAACTATGGCTACACCTTC. The chain links TRBV28 to TRBJ1-2, with D possibly matching TRBD1 (6 bases). This CDR3 contains 13 residues. Per germline, CDR1 MDHEN and CDR2 SYDVKM. Trimming left V 6 bases short and J 1 base short, with 9 bases between.

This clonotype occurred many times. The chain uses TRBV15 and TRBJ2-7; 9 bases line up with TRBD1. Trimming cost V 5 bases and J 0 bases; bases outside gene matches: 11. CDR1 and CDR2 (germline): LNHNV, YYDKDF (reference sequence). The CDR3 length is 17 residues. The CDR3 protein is CATSRLRDRDISYEQYF. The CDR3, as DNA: TGTGCCACCAGCCGCCTCCGGGACAGGGACATCTCCTACGAGCAGTACTTC. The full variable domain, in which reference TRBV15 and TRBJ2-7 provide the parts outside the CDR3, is DAMVIQNPRYQVTQFGKPVTLSCSQTLNHNVMYWYQQKSSQAPKLLFHYYDKDFNNEADTPDNFQSRRPNTSFCFLDIRSPGLGDTAMYLCATSRLRDRDISYEQYFGPGTRLTVT.

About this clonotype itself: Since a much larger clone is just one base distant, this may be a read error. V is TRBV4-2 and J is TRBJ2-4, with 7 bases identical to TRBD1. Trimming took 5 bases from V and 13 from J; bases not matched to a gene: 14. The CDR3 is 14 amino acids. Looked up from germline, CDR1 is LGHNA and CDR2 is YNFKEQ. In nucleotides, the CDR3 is TGTGCCAGCAGCGCCGGGACAGAGCGGCGTGAGCAGTACTTC. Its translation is CASSAGTERREQYF.

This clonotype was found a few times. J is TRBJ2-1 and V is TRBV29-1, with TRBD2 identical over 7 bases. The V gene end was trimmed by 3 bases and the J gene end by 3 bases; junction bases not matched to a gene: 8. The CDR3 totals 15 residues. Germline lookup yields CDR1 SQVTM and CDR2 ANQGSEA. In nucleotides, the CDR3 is TGCAGCGTTGATGTCGCGGGAGCGCACTACAATGAGCAGTTCTTC. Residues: CSVDVAGAHYNEQFF.

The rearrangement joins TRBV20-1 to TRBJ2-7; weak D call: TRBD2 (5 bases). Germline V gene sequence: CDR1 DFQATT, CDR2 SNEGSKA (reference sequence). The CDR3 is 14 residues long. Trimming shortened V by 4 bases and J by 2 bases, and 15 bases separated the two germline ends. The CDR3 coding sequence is TGCAGTGCTATAGCGAGCGAATGGACCTACGAGCAGTACTTC. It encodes CSAIASEWTYEQYF.

This CDR3 is CASSLGLDYNEQFF. CDR3 in DNA: TGCGCCAGCAGCTTGGGCCTCGACTACAATGAGCAGTTCTTC. The gene calls are TRBV5-1 and TRBJ2-1; D gene unclear. Germline CDR1 reads SGHRS; CDR2 reads YFSETQ. The CDR3 extends over 14 amino acids. V gave up 0 bases and J gave up 3 bases, with 7 bases separating them.

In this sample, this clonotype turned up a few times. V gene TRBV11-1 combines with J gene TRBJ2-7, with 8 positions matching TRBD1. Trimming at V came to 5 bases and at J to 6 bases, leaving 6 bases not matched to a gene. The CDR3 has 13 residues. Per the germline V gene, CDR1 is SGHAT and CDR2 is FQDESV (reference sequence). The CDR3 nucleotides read TGTGCCAGCAGCCGATGGACAGGGCCCGAGCAGTACTTC. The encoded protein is CASSRWTGPEQYF.

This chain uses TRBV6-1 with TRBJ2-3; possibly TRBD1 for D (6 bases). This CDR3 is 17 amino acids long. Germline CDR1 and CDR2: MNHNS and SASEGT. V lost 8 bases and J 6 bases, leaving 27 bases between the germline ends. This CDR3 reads CASQRGITGTAGDTQYF. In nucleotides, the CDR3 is TGTGCCAGCCAGAGGGGGATCACAGGGACGGCAGGGGATACGCAGTATTTT.

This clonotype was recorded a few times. The CDR3 bases are TGTGCCAGCAGCCCCTTGCCGGGACAGGGCTCCTACGAGCAGTACTTC. Protein sequence: CASSPLPGQGSYEQYF. V is TRBV9 and J is TRBJ2-7; 9 bases fit TRBD1. Germline assignment: CDR1 SGDLS and CDR2 YYNGEE. V lost 4 bases, J lost 0 bases, and 8 bases stayed unmatched. The CDR3 sequence is 16 residues long.

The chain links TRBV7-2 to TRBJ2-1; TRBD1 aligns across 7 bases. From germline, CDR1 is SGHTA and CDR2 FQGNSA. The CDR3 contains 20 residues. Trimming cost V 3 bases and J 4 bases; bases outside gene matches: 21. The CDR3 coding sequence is TGTGCCAGCAGCTTCGATGGACAGGTCGGTTTGCCTTCCCTGTACAATGAGCAGTTCTTC. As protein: CASSFDGQVGLPSLYNEQFF.

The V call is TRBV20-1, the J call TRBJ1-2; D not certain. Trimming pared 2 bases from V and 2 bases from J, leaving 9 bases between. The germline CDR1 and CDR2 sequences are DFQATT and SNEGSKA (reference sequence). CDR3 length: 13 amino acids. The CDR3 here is CSARRLGNYGYTF. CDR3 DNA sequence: TGCAGTGCTAGAAGGCTCGGGAACTATGGCTACACCTTC.

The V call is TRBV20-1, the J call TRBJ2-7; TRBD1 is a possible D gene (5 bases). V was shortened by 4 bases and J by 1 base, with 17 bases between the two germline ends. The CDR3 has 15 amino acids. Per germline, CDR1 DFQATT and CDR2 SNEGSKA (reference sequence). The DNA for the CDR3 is TGCAGTGCTATGTTAGGGGCCCTCGGATCCTACGAGCAGTACTTC. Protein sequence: CSAMLGALGSYEQYF.

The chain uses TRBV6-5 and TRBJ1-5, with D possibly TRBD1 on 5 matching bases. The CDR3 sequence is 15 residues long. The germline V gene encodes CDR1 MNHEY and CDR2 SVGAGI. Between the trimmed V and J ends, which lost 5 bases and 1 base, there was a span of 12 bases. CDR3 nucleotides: TGTGCCAGCAGTCTTCGAAGGGGAAGCAATCAGCCCCAGCATTTT. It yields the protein CASSLRRGSNQPQHF.

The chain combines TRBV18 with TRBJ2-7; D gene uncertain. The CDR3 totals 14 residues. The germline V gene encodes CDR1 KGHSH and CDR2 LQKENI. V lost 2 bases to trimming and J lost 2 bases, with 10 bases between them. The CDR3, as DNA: TGTGCCAGCTCACCAGACCCAGGAGCCTACGAGCAGTACTTC. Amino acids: CASSPDPGAYEQYF. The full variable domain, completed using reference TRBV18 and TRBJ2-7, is NAGVMQNPRHLVRRRGQEARLRCSPMKGHSHVYWYRQLPEEGLKFMVYLQKENIIDESGMPKERFSAEFPKEGPSILRIQQVVRGDSAAYFCASSPDPGAYEQYFGPGTRLTVT.

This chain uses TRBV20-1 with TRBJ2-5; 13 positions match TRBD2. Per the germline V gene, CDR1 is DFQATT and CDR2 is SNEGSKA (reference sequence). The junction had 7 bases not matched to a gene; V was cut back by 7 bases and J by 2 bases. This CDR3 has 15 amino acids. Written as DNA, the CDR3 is TGCAGTGGCCAAGGGGGACTAGCGGGACAAGAGACCCAGTACTTC. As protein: CSGQGGLAGQETQYF.

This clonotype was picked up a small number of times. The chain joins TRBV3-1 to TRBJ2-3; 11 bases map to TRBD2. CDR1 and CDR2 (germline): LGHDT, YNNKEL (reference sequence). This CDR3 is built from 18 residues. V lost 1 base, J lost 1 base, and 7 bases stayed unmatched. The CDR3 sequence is CASSQVLAGGFGTDTQYF. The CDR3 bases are TGTGCCAGCAGCCAAGTCCTAGCGGGGGGTTTCGGCACAGATACGCAGTATTTT.

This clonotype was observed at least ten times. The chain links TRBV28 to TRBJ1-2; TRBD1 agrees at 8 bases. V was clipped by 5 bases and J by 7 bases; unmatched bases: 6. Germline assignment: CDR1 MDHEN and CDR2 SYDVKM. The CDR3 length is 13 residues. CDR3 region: CASSLGQVVGYTF. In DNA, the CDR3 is TGTGCCAGCAGTCTGGGACAGGTAGTTGGCTACACCTTC.